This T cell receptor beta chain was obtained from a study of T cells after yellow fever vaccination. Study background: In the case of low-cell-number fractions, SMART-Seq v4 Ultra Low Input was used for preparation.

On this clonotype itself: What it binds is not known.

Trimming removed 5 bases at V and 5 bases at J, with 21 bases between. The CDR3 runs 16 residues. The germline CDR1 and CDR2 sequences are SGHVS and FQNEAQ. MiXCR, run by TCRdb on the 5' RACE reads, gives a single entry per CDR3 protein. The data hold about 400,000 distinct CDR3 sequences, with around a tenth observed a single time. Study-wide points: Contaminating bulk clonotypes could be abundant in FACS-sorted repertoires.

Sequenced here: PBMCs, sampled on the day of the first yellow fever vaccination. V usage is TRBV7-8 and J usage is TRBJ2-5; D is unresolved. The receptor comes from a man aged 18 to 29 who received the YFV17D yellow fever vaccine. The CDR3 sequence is CASSPRVAATGETQYF. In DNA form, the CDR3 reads TGTGCCAGCAGCCCAAGGGTGGCCGCAACCGGTGAGACCCAGTACTTC.